This T cell receptor (beta chain) was retrieved from a study of cytomegalovirus exposure and HLA in healthy donors. Germline V gives CDR1 MNHNS, CDR2 SASEGT. CDR3 length: 13 amino acids. Between the trimmed V and J ends, which lost 2 bases and 1 base, there was a span of 6 bases. Study-level results: Diagnosis of cytomegalovirus status made by the classifier reportedly showed high specificity and sensitivity.

Measured with immunoSEQ multiplex PCR; TCRdb has only the in-frame clones, and not every one. The table has about 350,000 clones, 87% seen once. In the case of this clone: The antigen is not known.

The chain joins TRBV6-1 to TRBJ2-7; D not certain. The material sequenced was PBMCs. This receptor was taken from a woman in her 30s in good health and CMV-seropositive. This chain's CDR3 is CASSELRSYEQYF. Here the CDR3 DNA reads TGTGCCAGCAGTGAACTCCGGTCCTACGAGCAGTACTTC.